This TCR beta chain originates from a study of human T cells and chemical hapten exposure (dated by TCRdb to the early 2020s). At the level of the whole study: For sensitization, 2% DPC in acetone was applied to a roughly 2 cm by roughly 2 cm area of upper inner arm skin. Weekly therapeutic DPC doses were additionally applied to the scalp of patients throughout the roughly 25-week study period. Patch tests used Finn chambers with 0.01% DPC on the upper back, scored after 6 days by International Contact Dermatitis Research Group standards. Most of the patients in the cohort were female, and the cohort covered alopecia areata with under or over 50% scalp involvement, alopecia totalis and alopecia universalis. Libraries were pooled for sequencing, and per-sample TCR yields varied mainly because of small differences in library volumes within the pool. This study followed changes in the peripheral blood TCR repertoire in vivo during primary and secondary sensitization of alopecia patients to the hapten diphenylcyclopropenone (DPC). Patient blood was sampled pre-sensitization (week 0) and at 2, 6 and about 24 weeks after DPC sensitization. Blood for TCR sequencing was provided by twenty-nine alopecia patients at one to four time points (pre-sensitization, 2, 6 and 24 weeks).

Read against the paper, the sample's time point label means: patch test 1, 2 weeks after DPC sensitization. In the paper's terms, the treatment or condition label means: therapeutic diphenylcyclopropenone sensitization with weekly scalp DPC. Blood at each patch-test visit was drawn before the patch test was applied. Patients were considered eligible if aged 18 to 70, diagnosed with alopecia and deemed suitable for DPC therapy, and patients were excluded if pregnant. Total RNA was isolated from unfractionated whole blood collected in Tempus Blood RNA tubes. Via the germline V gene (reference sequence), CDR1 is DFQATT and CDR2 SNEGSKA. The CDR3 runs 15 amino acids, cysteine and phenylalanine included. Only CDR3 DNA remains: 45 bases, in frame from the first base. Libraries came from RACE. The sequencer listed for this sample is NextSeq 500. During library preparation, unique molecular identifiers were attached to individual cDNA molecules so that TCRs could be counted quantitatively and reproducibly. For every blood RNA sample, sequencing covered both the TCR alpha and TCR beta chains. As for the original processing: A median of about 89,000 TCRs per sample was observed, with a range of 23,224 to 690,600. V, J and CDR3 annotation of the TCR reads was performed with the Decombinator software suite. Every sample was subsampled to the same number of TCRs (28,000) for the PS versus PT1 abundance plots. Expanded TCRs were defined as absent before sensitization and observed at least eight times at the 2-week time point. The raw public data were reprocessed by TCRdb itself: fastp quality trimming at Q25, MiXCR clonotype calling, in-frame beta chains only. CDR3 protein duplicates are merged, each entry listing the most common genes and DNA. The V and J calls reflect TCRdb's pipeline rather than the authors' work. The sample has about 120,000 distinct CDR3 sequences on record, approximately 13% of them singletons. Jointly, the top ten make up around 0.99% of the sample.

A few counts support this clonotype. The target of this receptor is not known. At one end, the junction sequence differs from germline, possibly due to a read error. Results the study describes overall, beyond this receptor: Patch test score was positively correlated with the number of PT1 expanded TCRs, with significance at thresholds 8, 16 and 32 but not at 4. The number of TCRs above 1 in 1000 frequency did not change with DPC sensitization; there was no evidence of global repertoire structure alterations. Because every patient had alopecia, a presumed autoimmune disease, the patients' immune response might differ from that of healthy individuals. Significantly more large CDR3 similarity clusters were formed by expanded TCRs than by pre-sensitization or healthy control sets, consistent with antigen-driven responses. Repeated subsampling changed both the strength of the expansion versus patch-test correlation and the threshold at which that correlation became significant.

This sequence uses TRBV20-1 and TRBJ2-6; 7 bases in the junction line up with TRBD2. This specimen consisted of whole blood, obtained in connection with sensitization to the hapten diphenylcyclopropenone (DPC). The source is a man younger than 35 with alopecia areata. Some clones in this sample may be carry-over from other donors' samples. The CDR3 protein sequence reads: CSARVGGSEANVLTF. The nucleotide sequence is TGCAGTGCTAGAGTGGGAGGGTCTGAGGCCAACGTCCTGACTTTC.